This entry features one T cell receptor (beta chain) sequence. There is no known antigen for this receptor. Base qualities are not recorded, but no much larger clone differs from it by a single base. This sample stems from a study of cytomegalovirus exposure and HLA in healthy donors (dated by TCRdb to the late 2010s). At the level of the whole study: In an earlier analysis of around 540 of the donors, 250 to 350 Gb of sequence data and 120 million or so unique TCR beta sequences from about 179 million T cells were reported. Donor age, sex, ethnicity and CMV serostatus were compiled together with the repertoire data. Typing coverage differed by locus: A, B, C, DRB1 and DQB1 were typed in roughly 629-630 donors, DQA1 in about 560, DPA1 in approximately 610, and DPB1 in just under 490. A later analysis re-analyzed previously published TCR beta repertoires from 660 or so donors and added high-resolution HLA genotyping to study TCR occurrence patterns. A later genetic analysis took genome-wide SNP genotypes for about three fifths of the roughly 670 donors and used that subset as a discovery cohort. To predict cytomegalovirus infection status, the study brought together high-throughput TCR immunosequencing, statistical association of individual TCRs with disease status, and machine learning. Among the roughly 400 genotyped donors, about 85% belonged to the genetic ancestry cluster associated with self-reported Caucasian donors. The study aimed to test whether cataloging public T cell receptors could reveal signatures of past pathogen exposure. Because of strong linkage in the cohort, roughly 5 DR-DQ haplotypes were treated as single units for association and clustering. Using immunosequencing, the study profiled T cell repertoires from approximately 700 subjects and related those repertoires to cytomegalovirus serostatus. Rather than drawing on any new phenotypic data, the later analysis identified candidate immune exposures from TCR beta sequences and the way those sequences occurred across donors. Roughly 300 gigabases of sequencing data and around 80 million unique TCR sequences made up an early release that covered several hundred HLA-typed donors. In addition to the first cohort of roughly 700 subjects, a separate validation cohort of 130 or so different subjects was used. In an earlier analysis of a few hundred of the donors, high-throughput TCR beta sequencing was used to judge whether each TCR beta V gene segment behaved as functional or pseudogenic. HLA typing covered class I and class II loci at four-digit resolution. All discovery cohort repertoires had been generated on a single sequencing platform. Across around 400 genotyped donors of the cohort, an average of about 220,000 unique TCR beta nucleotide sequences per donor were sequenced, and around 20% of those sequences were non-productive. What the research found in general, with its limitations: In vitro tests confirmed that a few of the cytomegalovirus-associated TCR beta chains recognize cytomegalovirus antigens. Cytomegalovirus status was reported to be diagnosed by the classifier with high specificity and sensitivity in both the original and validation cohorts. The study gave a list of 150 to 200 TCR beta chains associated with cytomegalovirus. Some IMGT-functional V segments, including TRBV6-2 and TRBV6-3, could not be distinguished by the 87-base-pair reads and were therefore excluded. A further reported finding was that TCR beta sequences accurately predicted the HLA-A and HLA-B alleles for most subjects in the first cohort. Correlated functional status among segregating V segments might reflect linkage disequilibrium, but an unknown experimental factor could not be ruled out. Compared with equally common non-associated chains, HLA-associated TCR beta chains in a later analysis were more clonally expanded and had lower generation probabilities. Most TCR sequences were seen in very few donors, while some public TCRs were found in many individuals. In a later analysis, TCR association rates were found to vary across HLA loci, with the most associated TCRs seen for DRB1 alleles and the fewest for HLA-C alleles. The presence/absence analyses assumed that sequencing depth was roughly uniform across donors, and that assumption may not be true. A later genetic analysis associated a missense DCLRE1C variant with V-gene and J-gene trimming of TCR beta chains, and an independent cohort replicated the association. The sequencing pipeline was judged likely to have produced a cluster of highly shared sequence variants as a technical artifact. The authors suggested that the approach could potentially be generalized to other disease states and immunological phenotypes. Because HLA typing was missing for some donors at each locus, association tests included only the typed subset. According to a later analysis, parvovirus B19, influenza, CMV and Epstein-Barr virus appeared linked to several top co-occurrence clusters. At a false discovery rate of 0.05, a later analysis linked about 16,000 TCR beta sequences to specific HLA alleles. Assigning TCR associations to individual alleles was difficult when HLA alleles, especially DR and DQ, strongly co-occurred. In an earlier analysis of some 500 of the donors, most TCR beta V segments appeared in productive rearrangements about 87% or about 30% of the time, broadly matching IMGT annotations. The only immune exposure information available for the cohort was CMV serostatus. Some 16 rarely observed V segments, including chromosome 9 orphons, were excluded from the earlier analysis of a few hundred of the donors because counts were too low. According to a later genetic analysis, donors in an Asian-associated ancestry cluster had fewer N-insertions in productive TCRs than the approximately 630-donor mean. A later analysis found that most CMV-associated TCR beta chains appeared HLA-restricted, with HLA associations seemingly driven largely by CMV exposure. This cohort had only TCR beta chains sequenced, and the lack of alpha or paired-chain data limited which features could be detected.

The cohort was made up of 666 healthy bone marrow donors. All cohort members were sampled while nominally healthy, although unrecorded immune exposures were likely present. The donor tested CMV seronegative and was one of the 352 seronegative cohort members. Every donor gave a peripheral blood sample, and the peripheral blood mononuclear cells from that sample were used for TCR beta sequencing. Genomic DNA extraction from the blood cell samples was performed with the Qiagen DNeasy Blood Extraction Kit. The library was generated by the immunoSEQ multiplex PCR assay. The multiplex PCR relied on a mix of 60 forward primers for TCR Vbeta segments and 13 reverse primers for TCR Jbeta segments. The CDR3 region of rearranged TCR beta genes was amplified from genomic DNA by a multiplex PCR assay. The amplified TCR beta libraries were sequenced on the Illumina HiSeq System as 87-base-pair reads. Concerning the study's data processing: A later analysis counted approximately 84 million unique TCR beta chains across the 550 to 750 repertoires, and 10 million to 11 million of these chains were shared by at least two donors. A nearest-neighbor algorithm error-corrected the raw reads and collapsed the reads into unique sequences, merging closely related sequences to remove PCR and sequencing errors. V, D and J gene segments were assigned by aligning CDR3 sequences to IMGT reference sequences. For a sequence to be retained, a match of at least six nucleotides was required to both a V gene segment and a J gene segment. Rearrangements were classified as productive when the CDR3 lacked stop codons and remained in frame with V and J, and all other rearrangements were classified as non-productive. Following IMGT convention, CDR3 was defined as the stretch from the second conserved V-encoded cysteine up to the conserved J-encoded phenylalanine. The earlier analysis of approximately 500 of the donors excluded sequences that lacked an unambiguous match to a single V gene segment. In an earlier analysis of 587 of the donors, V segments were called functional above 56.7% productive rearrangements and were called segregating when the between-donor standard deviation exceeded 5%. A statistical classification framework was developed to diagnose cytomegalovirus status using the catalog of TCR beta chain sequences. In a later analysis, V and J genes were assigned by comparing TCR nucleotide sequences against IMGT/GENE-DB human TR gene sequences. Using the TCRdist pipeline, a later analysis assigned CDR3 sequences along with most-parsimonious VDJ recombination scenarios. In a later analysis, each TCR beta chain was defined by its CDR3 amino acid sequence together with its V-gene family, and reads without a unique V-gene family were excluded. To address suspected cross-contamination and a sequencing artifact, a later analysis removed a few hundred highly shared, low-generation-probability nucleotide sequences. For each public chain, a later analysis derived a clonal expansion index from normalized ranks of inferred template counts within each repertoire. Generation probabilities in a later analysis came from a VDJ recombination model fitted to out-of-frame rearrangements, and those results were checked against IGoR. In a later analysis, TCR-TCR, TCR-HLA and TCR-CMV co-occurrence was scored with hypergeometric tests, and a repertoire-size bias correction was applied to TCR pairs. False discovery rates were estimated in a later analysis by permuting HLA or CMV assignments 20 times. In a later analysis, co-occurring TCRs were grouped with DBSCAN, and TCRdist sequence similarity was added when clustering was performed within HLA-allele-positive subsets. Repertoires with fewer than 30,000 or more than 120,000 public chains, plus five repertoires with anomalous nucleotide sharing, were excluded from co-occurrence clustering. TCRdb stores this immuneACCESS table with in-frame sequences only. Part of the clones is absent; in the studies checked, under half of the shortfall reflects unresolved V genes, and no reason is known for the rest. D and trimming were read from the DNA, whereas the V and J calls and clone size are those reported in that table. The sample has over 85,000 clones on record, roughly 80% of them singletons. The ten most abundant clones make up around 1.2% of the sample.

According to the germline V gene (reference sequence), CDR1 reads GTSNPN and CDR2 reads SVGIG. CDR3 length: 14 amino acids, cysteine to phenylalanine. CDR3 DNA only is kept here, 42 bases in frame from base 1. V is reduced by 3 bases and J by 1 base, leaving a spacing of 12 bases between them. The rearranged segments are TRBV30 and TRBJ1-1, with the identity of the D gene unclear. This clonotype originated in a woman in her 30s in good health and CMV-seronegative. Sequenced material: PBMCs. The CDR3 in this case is CAWRWAQTNTEAFF. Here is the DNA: TGTGCCTGGAGATGGGCACAGACGAACACTGAAGCTTTCTTT.